Below, 32 T cell receptor beta chains from the same sample are listed, as sequenced in a study of T cells in Graves' hyperthyroidism and ophthalmopathy. Using RNA transcripts as the source, TCR beta CDR3 regions were amplified. First-round RT-PCR with HTBI primers amplified the TCR CDR3 region. TCRdb processed the multiplex PCR reads anew with MiXCR; each CDR3 protein has one entry. This table has roughly 500,000 distinct CDR3 sequences, about half appearing once. Sample: peripheral blood or thyroid tissue (not recorded which). The receptors were sampled from an adult woman with Graves' disease, either hyperthyroidism or ophthalmopathy (not recorded which).

This chain connects TRBV29-1 to TRBJ1-3; D is undetermined. V lost 7 bases and J 8 bases, leaving 21 bases between the germline ends. The CDR3 is made up of 14 amino acids. CDR1 and CDR2 from the germline V gene are SQVTM and ANQGSEA. The CDR3 loop is CSGLGNSYGYTIYF. The CDR3 region has the DNA TGCAGCGGTCTAGGGAACTCCTATGGCTACACCATATATTTT.

This clonotype was recorded once. In DNA, the CDR3 is TGTGCCACCAGCAGAATGGGACTAGCGGGAGAGAGATCCTACAATGAGCAGTACTTC. Translation gives CATSRMGLAGERSYNEQYF. The gene calls are TRBV15 and TRBJ2-1, with 14 bases matching TRBD2. The J call may be faulty, since TRBJ2-7 better matches the DNA end. The CDR3 has 19 residues. The germline gives CDR1 LNHNV, CDR2 YYDKDF (reference sequence).

The CDR3 DNA reads TGTGCCAGCAGTTCGGGGACAGGGGACAATCAGCCCCAGCATTTT. This translates into CASSSGTGDNQPQHF. The chain combines TRBV12-3 or TRBV12-4 with TRBJ1-5; TRBD1 aligns across 10 bases. Germline trimming cut 4 bases from V and 3 bases from J; bases unmatched to any gene: 3. The CDR3 runs to 15 residues.

This clonotype was recorded at least ten times. The chain employs TRBV2 and TRBJ2-7, with TRBD1 as a possible D gene (5 bases). The germline gives CDR1 SNHLY, CDR2 FYNNEI. This CDR3 region has 18 residues. Trimming took off 6 bases at V and 3 bases at J, with 27 bases between the two ends. The CDR3 loop is CASRESPEWGRTHYEQYF. The DNA of the CDR3 is TGTGCCAGCAGGGAATCGCCTGAGTGGGGCAGAACCCACTACGAGCAGTACTTC. Using reference TRBV2 and TRBJ2-7 for the parts outside the CDR3, the full variable domain is EPEVTQTPSHQVTQMGQEVILRCVPISNHLYFYWYRQILGQKVEFLVSFYNNEISEKSEIFDDQFSVERPDGSNFTLKIRSTKLEDSAMYFCASRESPEWGRTHYEQYFGPGTRLTVT.

This chain links TRBV6-5 with TRBJ1-5; D remains unclear. Trimming shortened V by 5 bases and J by 0 bases, and 5 bases separated the two germline ends. CDR1 and CDR2 from the germline V gene are MNHEY and SVGAGI. CDR3 size: 13 residues. The CDR3 region is CASSRISNQPQHF. The CDR3 coding sequence is TGTGCCAGCAGTCGCATTAGCAATCAGCCCCAGCATTTT.

The chain uses TRBV7-6 and TRBJ2-7; 7 nucleotides agree with TRBD1. This CDR3 region has 14 residues. Germline V gene data show CDR1 as SGHVS and CDR2 as FNYEAQ. The J segment lost 4 bases and the V segment lost 5 bases, leaving 8 bases of the junction unmatched. CDR3 region: CASSALDRRYEQYF. The CDR3 nucleotides are TGTGCCAGCAGCGCCTTGGACAGGAGGTACGAGCAGTACTTC. The entire variable domain, with the rest obtained from reference TRBV7-6 and TRBJ2-7, is as follows: GAGVSQSPRYKVTKRGQDVALRCDPISGHVSLYWYRQALGQGPEFLTYFNYEAQQDKSGLPNDRFSAERPEGSISTLTIQRTEQRDSAMYRCASSALDRRYEQYFGPGTRLTVT.

The V gene is TRBV29-1, the J gene TRBJ1-3; D gene uncertain. V dropped 7 bases and J dropped 4 bases, with 26 bases sitting between them. The CDR3 is made up of 17 amino acids. Germline CDR1 and CDR2: SQVTM and ANQGSEA. This CDR3 reads CSASSGGLVSIGNTIYF. In nucleotides, the CDR3 is TGCAGCGCCTCCTCGGGTGGTCTCGTTTCTATAGGAAACACCATATATTTT.

This clonotype was observed many times. CDR3 amino acids: CASRGQDSWVWTGELFF. CDR3 DNA: TGTGCCAGCAGGGGACAGGACAGTTGGGTATGGACCGGGGAGCTGTTTTTT. The chain joins TRBV2 to TRBJ2-2; 8 positions agree with TRBD1. The CDR3 contains 17 residues. V lost 6 bases and J lost 5; bases outside the gene matches: 14. Germline CDR1 and CDR2: SNHLY and FYNNEI.

The chain recombines TRBV7-8 with TRBJ1-4; the D gene is possibly TRBD1 (5 bases). The CDR3 is made up of 14 amino acids. The germline V and J ends were trimmed by 8 bases and 3 bases, with 13 bases remaining between them. Germline assignment: CDR1 SGHVS and CDR2 FQNEAQ. CDR3 nucleotides: TGTGCCAGCCCCCCCGGGGACGCTAATGAAAAACTGTTTTTT. This gives the protein CASPPGDANEKLFF.

At least ten counts were recorded for this clonotype. CDR3 DNA sequence: TGTGCCAGCAGTTGGTTCGGGGCGAATTCACCCCTCCACTTT. This encodes CASSWFGANSPLHF. J is TRBJ1-6 and V is TRBV27; D might be TRBD1 (5 bases). CDR3 length equals 14 residues. In germline, CDR1 is MNHEY, CDR2 SMNVEV (reference sequence). Trimming removed 4 bases from V and 7 bases from J, with 11 bases in between.

This clonotype occurred once. One end of the junction is discordant with germline, which a read error may explain. This sequence joins TRBV7-2 and TRBJ1-1; D gene unclear. The CDR3 runs 13 residues. Germline CDR1 reads SGHTA; CDR2 reads FQGNSA. The CDR3 DNA reads as TGTGCCAGCAGCATCCCCTTTGGAACTGAAGCCTCCTTT. Protein: CASSIPFGTEASF.

Here the CDR3 reads CASSLEGYQPQHF. The CDR3, as DNA: TGTGCCAGCAGCTTGGAAGGATATCAGCCCCAGCATTTT. This chain uses TRBV11-2 with TRBJ1-5; no definite D call. Deletions cut 3 bases from V and 5 bases from J, with 8 bases between. The CDR3 contains 13 residues. Germline V lookup: CDR1 SGHAT, CDR2 FQNNGV.

The V call is TRBV10-2, the J call TRBJ2-2; TRBD2 is a possible D gene (5 bases). Germline V gene sequence: CDR1 WSHSY, CDR2 SAAADI. V was pared by 4 bases and J by 8 bases, with 8 bases between. The CDR3 spans 12 residues. CDR3 residues: CASSAGWGELFF. The CDR3 nucleotides are TGCGCCAGCAGTGCGGGGTGGGGGGAGCTGTTTTTT.

The rearrangement joins TRBV11-1 to TRBJ2-5; TRBD2 matches at 7 bases. With 5 bases clipped from V and 3 bases from J, the junction kept 9 bases outside the gene matches. This CDR3 region has 15 residues. Germline loops: CDR1 SGHAT, CDR2 FQDESV (reference sequence). The CDR3, as DNA: TGTGCCAGCAGCCAGAGCGGGACTCTCGAAGAGACCCAGTACTTC. It translates to CASSQSGTLEETQYF.

The CDR3 bases are TGTGCCAGCAGCTTCCAACGGGACAGGGGTCGAGAGACCCAGTACTTC. Translation gives CASSFQRDRGRETQYF. The V call is TRBV7-9, the J call TRBJ2-5; 10 nucleotides match TRBD1. Per germline, CDR1 SEHNR and CDR2 FQNEAQ (reference sequence). The CDR3 extends over 16 amino acids. V gave up 3 bases and J gave up 4 bases; unmatched junction bases: 8.

In its sample, this clonotype was seen a few times. The genes are TRBV19 and TRBJ1-3; no definite D call. Trimming removed 9 bases from V and 0 bases from J, with 6 bases in between. This CDR3 spans 12 amino acids. Germline values: CDR1 LNHDA, CDR2 SQIVND (reference sequence). The CDR3 DNA sequence: TGTGCCAGCTGGGCCTCTGGAAACACCATATATTTT. Translated: CASWASGNTIYF.

The chain couples TRBV3-1 to TRBJ1-4, with 7 bases lining up with TRBD1. The CDR3 spans 15 residues. In germline, CDR1 is LGHDT, CDR2 YNNKEL (reference sequence). The V segment lost 4 bases and the J segment 5 bases; nucleotides outside the gene matches: 7. The CDR3 loop reads CASSRRDRGNEKLFF. The CDR3 DNA sequence: TGTGCCAGCAGCCGCAGGGACAGAGGAAATGAAAAACTGTTTTTT.

About this clonotype itself: A much larger clone sits a single nucleotide away, making a read error possible. This sequence joins TRBV6-1 and TRBJ1-2; D is unclear. The CDR3 is 13 residues long. V was cut by 2 bases and J by 6 bases, with 10 bases left in between. In germline, CDR1 is MNHNS, CDR2 SASEGT. The CDR3 loop reads CASSESRANGYTF. CDR3 DNA sequence: TGTGCCAGCAGTGAAAGTCGGGCTAATGGCTACACCTTC.

The chain has TRBV7-6 and TRBJ2-2; 9 nucleotides agree with TRBD2. The CDR3 is 9 residues long. Trimming removed 6 bases from V and 16 bases from J; junction bases left unmatched: 0. Germline CDR1 and CDR2: SGHVS and FNYEAQ. CDR3 DNA: TGTGCCAGCAGGCGGGAGGGGTTTTTT. It yields the protein CASRREGFF.

This sequence joins TRBV7-9 and TRBJ1-2, with a weak D call TRBD1 (5 bases). The V end lost 3 bases, the J end lost 4 bases, and 12 bases lay between the germline ends. This CDR3 has 14 residues. Germline CDR1 and CDR2: SEHNR and FQNEAQ (reference sequence). CDR3 protein: CASSLLGEFYGYTF. In DNA, the CDR3 is TGTGCCAGCAGCTTGCTGGGGGAGTTCTATGGCTACACCTTC.

The chain carries TRBV7-9 and TRBJ2-6, with TRBD2 identical over 8 bases. The CDR3 covers 17 residues. V shed 3 bases, J shed 5 bases, and the junction held 9 bases outside the gene matches. Germline CDR1 and CDR2: SEHNR and FQNEAQ (reference sequence). The CDR3 DNA reads TGTGCCAGCAGCTTCCTGCTAGCGGGCGCTAGGGCCAACGTCCTGACTTTC. Its translation: CASSFLLAGARANVLTF.

This clonotype has more than one count but fewer than ten. This may arise from a read error, as a much more abundant clone is one base away. This rearrangement joins TRBV3-1 to TRBJ1-4, with a tentative D call TRBD1 (5 bases). Germline V gene sequence: CDR1 LGHDT, CDR2 YNNKEL (reference sequence). CDR3 size: 15 residues. CDR3 sequence reads: CASSQVKTANEELFF. The CDR3 coding sequence is TGTGCCAGCAGCCAAGTGAAGACAGCTAATGAAGAACTGTTTTTT.

To note about this clonotype: The junction and the germline gene differ at one end; a read error may be behind it. The chain combines TRBV7-6 with TRBJ2-7; a possible D gene is TRBD2 (5 bases). CDR3 length equals 14 residues. Germline assignment: CDR1 SGHVS and CDR2 FNYEAQ. The CDR3 coding sequence is TGTGCCACCAGCGGACCGATATTACTATACGAGCAGTACTTC. As protein: CATSGPILLYEQYF.

Points on this clonotype: One junction end does not reproduce the germline sequence, and a read error may be involved. The V call is TRBV7-3, the J call TRBJ1-5; 8 bases fit TRBD1. Germline V gene sequence: CDR1 SGHTA, CDR2 FQGTGA. CDR3 size: 20 residues. CDR3 DNA: TGCGCCAGCAGCCACCCCAAGGCAGGGGGCGCGGTAGATCTCAATCAGCCCCAGCATTTT. It codes for CASSHPKAGGAVDLNQPQHF.

J is TRBJ1-5 and V is TRBV6-1; 8 bases are shared with TRBD1. Unmatched junction bases numbered 11, after V lost 6 bases and J lost 16 bases. The germline V gene has CDR1 MNHNS and CDR2 SASEGT. The CDR3 loop spans 12 amino acids. The CDR3 nucleotides are TGTGCCAGCAGCGACAAGGGGGACAGGCTACATTTT. Translating it yields CASSDKGDRLHF.

This clonotype was recorded at least ten times. The chain carries TRBV20-1 and TRBJ2-6; D may be TRBD1 (6 bases). Germline values: CDR1 DFQATT, CDR2 SNEGSKA (reference sequence). This CDR3 is built from 14 residues. Trimming stripped 5 bases from V and 2 bases from J, with 10 bases between. In nucleotides, the CDR3 is TGCAGTGCTGTTCAGGGGACTGGGGCCAACGTCCTGACTTTC. Protein: CSAVQGTGANVLTF.

The chain has TRBV20-1 and TRBJ1-6, with D possibly matching TRBD1 (6 bases). The CDR3 has 16 amino acids. Germline V gene data show CDR1 as DFQATT and CDR2 as SNEGSKA (reference sequence). The V end was cut by 6 bases, the J end by 0 bases, with 15 bases between. CDR3: CSAGRGGSSYNSPLHF. In nucleotides, the CDR3 is TGCAGTGCGGGCAGGGGAGGGAGCTCCTATAATTCACCCCTCCACTTT.

This clonotype was seen many times. This sequence joins TRBV9 and TRBJ2-6, with no clear D. CDR1 is SGDLS, CDR2 YYNGEE, per germline. There are 11 residues in the CDR3. The V gene lost 3 bases and the J gene lost 8 bases, with 3 bases spanning the gap. The CDR3 DNA is TGTGCCAGCAGCGGCTCCAACGTCCTGACTTTC. Translation gives CASSGSNVLTF.

The chain links TRBV10-3 to TRBJ1-5, with D perhaps matching TRBD1 (5 bases). Germline CDR1 ENHRY, CDR2 SYGVKD. Trimming removed 1 base at V and 14 bases at J, with 30 bases between. This CDR3 contains 18 residues. The CDR3 DNA is TGTGCCATCAGTGAGTGGGTCATTGAGGACACTGAAGCTTCGGGGGAGCATTTT. This translates into CAISEWVIEDTEASGEHF.

This clonotype was recorded at least ten times. At one of its ends the junction is not consistent with the germline gene, which may arise from a read error. The chain recombines TRBV5-1 with TRBJ1-1, with 8 bases matching TRBD1. The CDR3 is 14 residues long. Germline CDR1 and CDR2: SGHRS and YFSETQ. This CDR3 reads CASSLGTGNTEAFF. DNA for the CDR3: TGTGCCAGCAGCTTAGGGACAGGGAACACTGAAGCTTTCTTT. Full variable domain (rest looked up from reference TRBV5-1 and TRBJ1-1): KAGVTQTPRYLIKTRGQQVTLSCSPISGHRSVSWYQQTPGQGLQFLFEYFSETQRNKGNFPGRFSGRQFSNSRSEMNVSTLELGDSALYLCASSLGTGNTEAFFGQGTRLTVV.

The sample holds many counts of this clonotype. The V call is TRBV20-1, the J call TRBJ1-3; D is undetermined. V lost 0 bases and J lost 4, with 13 bases in between. CDR3 size: 15 residues. CDR1 DFQATT and CDR2 SNEGSKA come from the germline V gene (reference sequence). DNA of the CDR3: TGCAGTGCTAGAGATTGGAGAATACGGGGAAACACCATATATTTT. This sequence encodes CSARDWRIRGNTIYF.

This clonotype was counted many times. The chain recombines TRBV20-1 with TRBJ1-2; D remains ambiguous. This CDR3 is 11 amino acids long. Germline loops: CDR1 DFQATT, CDR2 SNEGSKA (reference sequence). V was shortened by 1 base and J by 11 bases, with 11 bases between the two germline ends. The DNA of the CDR3 is TGCAGTGCTAGAGGACCTTTCGGGTACACCTTC. The encoded protein is CSARGPFGYTF.